The source of this T cell receptor beta chain is a study of cytomegalovirus exposure and HLA in healthy donors. The length of the CDR3 is 16 residues. 13 Jbeta primers and 60 Vbeta primers were used for the PCR. Here immunoSEQ multiplex PCR was the method, and the copy in TCRdb shows in-frame clones only, minus some. The table has 120,000 or so clones, 65% to 75% seen once. Study-wide results and limits: Later on, an analysis showed TCR association rates differing by HLA locus, with DRB1 the most and HLA-C the fewest. V- and J-gene trimming of TCR beta was linked (in a later analysis) to a missense DCLRE1C variant.

This clone was seen once. Its target is unknown. This chain connects TRBV21-1 to TRBJ1-5. TRBV21-1 is reported as a pseudogene. This clonotype originated in a woman between 45 and 60 years old in good health and CMV-seropositive. The sequenced sample consisted of PBMCs. Here the CDR3 DNA reads TGTGCCAGCAGCAATTATCGGGTAGGAGGCAATCAGCCCCAGCATTTT. Translated, it gives CASSNYRVGGNQPQHF.